The clone carrying this T cell receptor (beta chain) was observed a single time. The record originates from a study of CD8+ T cells in alopecia areata. cDNA serving as the sequencing template came from extracted, reverse transcribed RNA. Some clones are missing from TCRdb's copy, which holds only in-frame ones; the method was immunoSEQ multiplex PCR. The data show more than 150,000 clones, with 40% to 65% seen just once and about 9.5% held by the top ten. The treatment denotes: oral pan-JAK inhibitor, 5-10 mg twice daily. Germline V gives CDR1 MGHRA, CDR2 YSYEKL. The CDR3 has 13 amino acids. Deletions cut 1 base from V and 4 bases from J, with 7 bases between.

The sequenced sample was CD8+ T cells sorted from blood, obtained between weeks 51 and 54, from a patient treated with tofacitinib. This receptor was obtained from a human donor with alopecia areata. The chain carries TRBV4-1 and TRBJ1-2; unclear D gene. The CDR3 here is CASSQGPSYGYTF. In nucleotides, the CDR3 is TGCGCCAGCAGCCAAGGTCCCTCCTATGGCTACACCTTC.